This TCR beta chain was recovered during a study of cytomegalovirus exposure and HLA in healthy donors. This CDR3 has 14 amino acids. The germline V and J ends were trimmed by 5 bases and 6 bases, with 14 bases remaining between them. Germline-derived CDR1 and CDR2 are MDHEN and SYDVKM. Note on this clone: Its antigen is not identified.

The study's findings and limits: Previous analysis showed most TCR beta V segments were productive about 87% or about 30% of the time. TCR beta chains associated with HLA were, in a later analysis, more clonally expanded than equally common others. The study dropped some indistinguishable V segments, TRBV6-2 and TRBV6-3 among them. Presence/absence results assume similar sequencing depth per donor, which may not hold.

In the PCR, 60 Vbeta and 13 Jbeta primers were used. TCRdb keeps only in-frame clones here, not all; method: immunoSEQ multiplex PCR. The data show 150,000 to 250,000 clones, 85% seen once. The chain has TRBV28 and TRBJ2-1; D possibly corresponds to TRBD1 (5 bases). The sequence derives from a woman aged 50 to 65 in good health and CMV-seronegative. Sequenced: PBMCs. The CDR3 sequence is CASSHQKGPNEQFF. The CDR3 region has the DNA TGTGCCAGCAGTCACCAAAAGGGGCCCAATGAGCAGTTCTTC.